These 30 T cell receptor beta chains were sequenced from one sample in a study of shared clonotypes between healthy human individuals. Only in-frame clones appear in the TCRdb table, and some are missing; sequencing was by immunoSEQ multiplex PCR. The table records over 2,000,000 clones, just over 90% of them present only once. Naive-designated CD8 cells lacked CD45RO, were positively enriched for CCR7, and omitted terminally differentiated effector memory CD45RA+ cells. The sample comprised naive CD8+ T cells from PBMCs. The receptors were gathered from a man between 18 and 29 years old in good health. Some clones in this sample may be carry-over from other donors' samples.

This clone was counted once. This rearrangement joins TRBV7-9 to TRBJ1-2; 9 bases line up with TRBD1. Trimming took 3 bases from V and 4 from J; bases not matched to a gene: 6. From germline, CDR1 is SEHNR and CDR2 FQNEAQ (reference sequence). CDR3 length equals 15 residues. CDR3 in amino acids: CASSFPDRGSYGYTF. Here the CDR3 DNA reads TGTGCCAGCAGCTTCCCGGACAGGGGCAGCTATGGCTACACCTTC.

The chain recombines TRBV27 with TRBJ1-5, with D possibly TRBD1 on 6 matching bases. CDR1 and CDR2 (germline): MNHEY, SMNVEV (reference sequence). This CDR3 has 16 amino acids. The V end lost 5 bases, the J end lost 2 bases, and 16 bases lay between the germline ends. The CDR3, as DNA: TGTGCCAGCAGTCCCCAGGGGAAAGGCGGCAATCAGCCCCAGCATTTT. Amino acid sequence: CASSPQGKGGNQPQHF.

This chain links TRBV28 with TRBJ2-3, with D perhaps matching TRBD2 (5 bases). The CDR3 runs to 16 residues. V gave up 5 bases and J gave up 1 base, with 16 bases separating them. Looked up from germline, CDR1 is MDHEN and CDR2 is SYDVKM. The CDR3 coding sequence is TGTGCCAGCAGTACACCGACAAAGGAGGGCACAGATACGCAGTATTTT. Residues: CASSTPTKEGTDTQYF.

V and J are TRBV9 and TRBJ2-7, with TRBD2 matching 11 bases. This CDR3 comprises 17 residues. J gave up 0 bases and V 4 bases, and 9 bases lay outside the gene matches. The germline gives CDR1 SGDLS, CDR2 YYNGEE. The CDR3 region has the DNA TGTGCCAGCAGCACCGGGACTAGCGGAGGGAGCTCCTACGAGCAGTACTTC. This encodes CASSTGTSGGSSYEQYF.

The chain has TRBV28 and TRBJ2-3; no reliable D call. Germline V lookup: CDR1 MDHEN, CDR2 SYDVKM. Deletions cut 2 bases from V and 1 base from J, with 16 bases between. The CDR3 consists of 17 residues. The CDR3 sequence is CASSLTQPSKGTDTQYF. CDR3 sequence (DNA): TGTGCCAGCAGTTTAACGCAGCCCTCGAAGGGCACAGATACGCAGTATTTT. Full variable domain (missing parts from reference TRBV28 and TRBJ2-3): DVKVTQSSRYLVKRTGEKVFLECVQDMDHENMFWYRQDPGLGLRLIYFSYDVKMKEKGDIPEGYSVSREKKERFSLILESASTNQTSMYLCASSLTQPSKGTDTQYFGPGTRLTVL.

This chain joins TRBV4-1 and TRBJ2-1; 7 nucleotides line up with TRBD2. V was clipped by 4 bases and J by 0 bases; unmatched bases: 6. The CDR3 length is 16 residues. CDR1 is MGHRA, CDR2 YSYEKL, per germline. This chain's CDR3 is CASSLRQRDSYNEQFF. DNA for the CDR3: TGCGCCAGCAGCCTGCGTCAGCGGGACTCCTACAATGAGCAGTTCTTC.

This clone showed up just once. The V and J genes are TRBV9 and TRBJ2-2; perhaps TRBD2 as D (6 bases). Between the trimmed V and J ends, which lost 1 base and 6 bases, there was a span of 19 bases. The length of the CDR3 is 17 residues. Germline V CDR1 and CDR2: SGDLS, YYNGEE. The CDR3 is CASSVLGRRVEPGELFF. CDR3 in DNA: TGTGCCAGCAGCGTATTGGGGCGGAGGGTGGAACCCGGGGAGCTGTTTTTT.

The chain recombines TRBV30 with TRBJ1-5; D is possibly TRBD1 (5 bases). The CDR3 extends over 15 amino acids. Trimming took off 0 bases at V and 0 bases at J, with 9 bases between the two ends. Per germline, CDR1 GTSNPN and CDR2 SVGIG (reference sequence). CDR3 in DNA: TGTGCCTGGAGTGTAGGGACCGATAGCAATCAGCCCCAGCATTTT. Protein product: CAWSVGTDSNQPQHF.

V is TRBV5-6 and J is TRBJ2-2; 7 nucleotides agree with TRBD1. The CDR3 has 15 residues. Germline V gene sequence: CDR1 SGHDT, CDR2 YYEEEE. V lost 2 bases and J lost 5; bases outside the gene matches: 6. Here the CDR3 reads CASSFNRGATGELFF. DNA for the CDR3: TGTGCCAGCAGCTTTAACAGGGGAGCGACCGGGGAGCTGTTTTTT.

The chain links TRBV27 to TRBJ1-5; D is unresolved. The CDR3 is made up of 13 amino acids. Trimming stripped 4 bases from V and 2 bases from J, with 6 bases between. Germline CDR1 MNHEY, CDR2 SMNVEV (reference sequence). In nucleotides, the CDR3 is TGTGCCAGCAGTTCCGCTGGCAATCAGCCCCAGCATTTT. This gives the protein CASSSAGNQPQHF.

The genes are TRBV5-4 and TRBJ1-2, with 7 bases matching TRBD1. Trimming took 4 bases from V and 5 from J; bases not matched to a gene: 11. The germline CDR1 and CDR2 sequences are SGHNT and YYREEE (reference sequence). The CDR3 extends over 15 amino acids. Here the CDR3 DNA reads TGTGCCAGCAGCCTGCGTCCCGGGACAGAGTATGGCTACACCTTC. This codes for CASSLRPGTEYGYTF.

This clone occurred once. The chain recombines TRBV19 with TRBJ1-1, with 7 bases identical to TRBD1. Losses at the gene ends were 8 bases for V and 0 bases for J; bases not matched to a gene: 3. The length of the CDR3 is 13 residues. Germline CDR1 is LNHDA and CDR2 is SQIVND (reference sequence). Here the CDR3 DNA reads TGTGCCAGTGAACAGGGGCTGAACACTGAAGCTTTCTTT. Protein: CASEQGLNTEAFF.

The DNA for the CDR3 is TGTGCCAGCAGCCAAGCGCCAAGCTCCTACGAGCAGTACTTC. This translates into CASSQAPSSYEQYF. The chain is built from TRBV4-2 and TRBJ2-7; D gene ambiguous. The V gene lost 1 base and the J gene lost 0 bases, with 7 bases spanning the gap. CDR3 size: 14 residues. Germline CDR1 reads LGHNA; CDR2 reads YNFKEQ.

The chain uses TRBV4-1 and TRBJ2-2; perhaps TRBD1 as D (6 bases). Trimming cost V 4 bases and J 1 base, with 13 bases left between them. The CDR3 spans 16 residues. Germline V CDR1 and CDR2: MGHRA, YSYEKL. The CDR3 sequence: CASSLLPGQNTGELFF. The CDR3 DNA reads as TGCGCCAGCAGCCTACTCCCGGGACAGAACACCGGGGAGCTGTTTTTT.

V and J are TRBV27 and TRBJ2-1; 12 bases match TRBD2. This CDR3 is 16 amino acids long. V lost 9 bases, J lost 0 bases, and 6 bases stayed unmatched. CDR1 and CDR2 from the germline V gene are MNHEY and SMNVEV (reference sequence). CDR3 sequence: CASTMTSGSSYNEQFF. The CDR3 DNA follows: TGTGCCAGTACCATGACTAGCGGGAGCTCCTACAATGAGCAGTTCTTC.

CDR3 DNA sequence: TGTGCCAGTAGTATAGATGACGAGGAGACCCAGTACTTC. Translated: CASSIDDEETQYF. The genes are TRBV19 and TRBJ2-5; D is unclear. Germline V gene lookup returns CDR1 LNHDA and CDR2 SQIVND (reference sequence). Between the trimmed V and J ends, which lost 0 bases and 5 bases, there was a span of 7 bases. This CDR3 is built from 13 residues.

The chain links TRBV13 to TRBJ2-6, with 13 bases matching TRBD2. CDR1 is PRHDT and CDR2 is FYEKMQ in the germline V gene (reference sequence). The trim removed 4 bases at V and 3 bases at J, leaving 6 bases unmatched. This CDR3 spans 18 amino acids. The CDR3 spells CASSSGLAGWVGANVLTF. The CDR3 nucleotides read TGTGCCAGCAGCTCGGGACTAGCGGGATGGGTTGGGGCCAACGTCCTGACTTTC.

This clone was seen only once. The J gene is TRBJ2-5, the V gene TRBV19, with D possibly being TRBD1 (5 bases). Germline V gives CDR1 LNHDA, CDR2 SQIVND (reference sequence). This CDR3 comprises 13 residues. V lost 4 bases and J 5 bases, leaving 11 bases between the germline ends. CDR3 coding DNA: TGTGCCAGTAGTAATTCAGGGCTGGAGACCCAGTACTTC. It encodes CASSNSGLETQYF.

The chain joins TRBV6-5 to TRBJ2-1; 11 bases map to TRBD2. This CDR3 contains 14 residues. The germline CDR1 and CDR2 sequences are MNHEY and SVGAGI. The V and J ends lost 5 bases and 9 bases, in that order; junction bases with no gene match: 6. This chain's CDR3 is CASSIKTSGTEQFF. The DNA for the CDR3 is TGTGCCAGCAGTATCAAGACTAGCGGGACTGAGCAGTTCTTC.

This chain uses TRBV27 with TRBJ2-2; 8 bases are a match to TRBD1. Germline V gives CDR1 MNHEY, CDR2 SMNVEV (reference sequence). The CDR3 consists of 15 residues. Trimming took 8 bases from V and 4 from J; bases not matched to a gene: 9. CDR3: CASGPQGETTGELFF. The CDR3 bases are TGTGCCAGCGGACCACAGGGGGAGACCACCGGGGAGCTGTTTTTT.

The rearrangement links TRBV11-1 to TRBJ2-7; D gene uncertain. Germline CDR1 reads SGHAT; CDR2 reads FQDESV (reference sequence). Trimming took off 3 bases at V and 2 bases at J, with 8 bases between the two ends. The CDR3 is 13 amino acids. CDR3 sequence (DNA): TGTGCCAGCAGCTTCGACACTACCTACGAGCAGTACTTC. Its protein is CASSFDTTYEQYF.

The CDR3 bases are TGTGCCAGCAGTTACTCCTTTCGGGTGGGTGGGGAAAAACTGTTTTTT. This codes for CASSYSFRVGGEKLFF. The chain is built from TRBV6-6 and TRBJ1-4; D is unclear. This CDR3 has 16 amino acids. The germline gives CDR1 MNHNY, CDR2 SVGAGI (reference sequence). Deletions cut 0 bases from V and 8 bases from J, with 16 bases between.

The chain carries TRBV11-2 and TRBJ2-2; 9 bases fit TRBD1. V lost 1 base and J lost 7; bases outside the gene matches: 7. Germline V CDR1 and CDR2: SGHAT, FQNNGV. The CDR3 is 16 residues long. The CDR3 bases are TGTGCCAGCAGCTTAGTATCACAGGGGGCTGTCGGGGAGCTGTTTTTT. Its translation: CASSLVSQGAVGELFF.

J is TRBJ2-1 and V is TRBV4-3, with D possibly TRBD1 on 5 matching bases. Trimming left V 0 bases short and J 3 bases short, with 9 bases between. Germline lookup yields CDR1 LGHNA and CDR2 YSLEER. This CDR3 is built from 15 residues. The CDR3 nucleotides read TGCGCCAGCAGCCAAGATGGGGCAGTCTACAATGAGCAGTTCTTC. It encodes CASSQDGAVYNEQFF.

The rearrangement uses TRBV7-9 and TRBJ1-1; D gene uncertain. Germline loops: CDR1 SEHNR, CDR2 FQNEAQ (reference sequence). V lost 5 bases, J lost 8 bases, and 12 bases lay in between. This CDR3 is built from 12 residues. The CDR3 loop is CASSPLPGEAFF. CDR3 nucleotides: TGTGCCAGCAGCCCACTCCCGGGCGAAGCTTTCTTT. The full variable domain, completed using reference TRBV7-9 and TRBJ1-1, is DTGVSQNPRHKITKRGQNVTFRCDPISEHNRLYWYRQTLGQGPEFLTYFQNEAQLEKSRLLSDRFSAERPKGSFSTLEIQRTEQGDSAMYLCASSPLPGEAFFGQGTRLTVV.

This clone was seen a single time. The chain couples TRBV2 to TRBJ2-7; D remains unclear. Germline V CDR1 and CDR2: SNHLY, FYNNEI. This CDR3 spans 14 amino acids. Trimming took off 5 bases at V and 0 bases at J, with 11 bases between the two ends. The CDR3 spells CASSWAASSYEQYF. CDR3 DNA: TGTGCCAGCAGTTGGGCGGCAAGCTCCTACGAGCAGTACTTC. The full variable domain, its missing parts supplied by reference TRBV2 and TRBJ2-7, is EPEVTQTPSHQVTQMGQEVILRCVPISNHLYFYWYRQILGQKVEFLVSFYNNEISEKSEIFDDQFSVERPDGSNFTLKIRSTKLEDSAMYFCASSWAASSYEQYFGPGTRLTVT.

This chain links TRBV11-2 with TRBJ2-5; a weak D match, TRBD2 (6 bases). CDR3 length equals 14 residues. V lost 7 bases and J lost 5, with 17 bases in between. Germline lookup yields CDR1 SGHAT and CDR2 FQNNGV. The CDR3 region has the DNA TGTGCCAGCACCGTAGCGGATATCTCGGAGACCCAGTACTTC. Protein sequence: CASTVADISETQYF.

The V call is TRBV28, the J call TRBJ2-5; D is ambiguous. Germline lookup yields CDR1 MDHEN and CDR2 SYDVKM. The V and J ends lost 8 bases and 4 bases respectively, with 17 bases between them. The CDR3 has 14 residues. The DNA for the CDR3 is TGTGCCAGCCGGATGGTGTCCCCAAGAGAGACCCAGTACTTC. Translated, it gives CASRMVSPRETQYF.

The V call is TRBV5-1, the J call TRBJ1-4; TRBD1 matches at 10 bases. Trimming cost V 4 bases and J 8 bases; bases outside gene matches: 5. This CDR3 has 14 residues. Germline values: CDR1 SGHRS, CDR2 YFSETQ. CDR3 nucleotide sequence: TGCGCCAGCAGCCAGGACAGGGGGAACGAAAAACTGTTTTTT. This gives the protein CASSQDRGNEKLFF.

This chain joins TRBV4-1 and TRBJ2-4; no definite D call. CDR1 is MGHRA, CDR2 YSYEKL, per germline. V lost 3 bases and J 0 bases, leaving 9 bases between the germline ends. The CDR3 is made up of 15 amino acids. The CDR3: CASSHRHLAKNIQYF. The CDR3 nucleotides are TGCGCCAGCAGCCACCGACATCTAGCCAAAAACATTCAGTACTTC.